The present T cell receptor (beta chain) was sequenced within a study of blood T cell repertoires in COVID-19. Study details: Donors in the United States, Italy and Spain gave samples during acute or convalescent COVID-19. The cDNA or gDNA used as material had been derived from T cells, B-cell-depleted T cells, or PBMCs.

CDR1 and CDR2 from the germline V gene are PRHDT and FYEKMQ (reference sequence). V lost 5 bases and J lost 6; bases outside the gene matches: 8. The CDR3 is made up of 16 amino acids. Libraries were prepared by immunoSEQ multiplex PCR; TCRdb keeps only in-frame clonotypes and omits some of them. The sample lists fewer than 700,000 clones; 85% to 90% were seen once. J is TRBJ2-1 and V is TRBV13, with 12 bases matching TRBD2. The TCR was taken from a woman aged 50 to 65 with COVID-19, enrolled during active disease. Sequenced input: peripheral blood. The CDR3 protein is CASSPASGGAPNEQFF. CDR3 nucleotides: TGTGCCAGCAGCCCTGCTAGCGGGGGGGCCCCCAATGAGCAGTTCTTC.